This T cell receptor beta chain was profiled in a study of Ad26.COV2.S vaccination and SARS-CoV-2 variants. Specified treatment: about 20 received Ad26.COV2.S at low or high dose, single or two shots; 5 received placebo; per-sample allocation not given. Day 63 after the first vaccine or placebo injection was the time point for sampling. TCRdb keeps only in-frame clones here, not all; method: immunoSEQ multiplex PCR. The sample consists of under 500,000 clones, over 80% of them appearing once. This receptor was obtained from a person aged 18-65 years who received the Ad26.COV2.S COVID-19 vaccine or a placebo. Sequencing was performed on peripheral blood, taken in a trial of Ad26.COV2.S vaccine versus placebo.

This CDR3 reads CASSFMWRGGSETQYF. The CDR3 DNA is TGTGCCAGCAGCTTCATGTGGCGGGGGGGGTCGGAGACCCAGTACTTC. This chain links TRBV7-2 with TRBJ2-5; 9 bases are a match to TRBD2. Germline loops: CDR1 SGHTA, CDR2 FQGNSA. V trimming: 3 bases; J trimming: 5 bases; junction bases outside the gene matches: 10. This CDR3 is built from 16 residues.